The rows below give T cell receptor beta chains drawn from one sample of a study of blood T cell repertoires in COVID-19. The protocol was immunoSEQ multiplex PCR, while the TCRdb copy is restricted to in-frame clones and leaves out a portion. The repertoire holds about 300,000 clones, with around nine tenths as singletons. The material sequenced was peripheral blood. The receptors shown here come from a man aged 65 to 85 with acute or convalescent COVID-19. CDR3s include the opening cysteine and the closing phenylalanine or tryptophan. A D gene is named only where the DNA matches it firmly. The listing skips clone size in some rows; elsewhere it reads once, few, many or a size class.

clone size	V gene	D gene	J gene	CDR3 length	CDR3 DNA	CDR3 protein
-	TRBV6-6	-	TRBJ2-3	13	TGTGCCAGCAGTTTCCCCGCGGCAGATACGCAGTATTTT	CASSFPAADTQYF
-	TRBV18	TRBD1	TRBJ1-6	14	TGTGCCAGCTCGCAGACAGGGGTGAATTCACCCCTCCACTTT	CASSQTGVNSPLHF
-	TRBV28	-	TRBJ1-5	12	TGTGCCACCGACAGCCTTCATCAGCCCCAGCATTTT	CATDSLHQPQHF
-	TRBV3-1/TRBV3-2	-	TRBJ1-4	17	TGTGCCAGCAGCGCAACCGGGACATCGCGCGGAAATGAAAAACTGTTTTTT	CASSATGTSRGNEKLFF
-	TRBV28	-	TRBJ1-1	15	TGTGCCAGCTCCTCCCCCCGGGACACAAACACTGAAGCTTTCTTT	CASSSPRDTNTEAFF
-	TRBV5-1	-	TRBJ2-5	14	TGCGCCAGCAGCTTTCAGAAGACTCAAGAGACCCAGTACTTC	CASSFQKTQETQYF
once	TRBV28	-	TRBJ2-3	15	TGTGCCAGCAGGGAACAGGGCGGACCGAGAAATACGCAGTATTTT	CASREQGGPRNTQYF
few	TRBV4-1	TRBD1	TRBJ2-1	18	TGCGCCAGCAGCCAACAACTTCGGACAGGGGGCATGAGGAATGAGCAGTTCTTC	CASSQQLRTGGMRNEQFF
-	TRBV3-1/TRBV3-2	-	TRBJ2-7	15	TGTGCCAGCGCTCCAACAGGATTTAGCTCCTACGAGCAGTACTTC	CASAPTGFSSYEQYF
few	TRBV4-3	-	TRBJ2-7	15	TGCGCCAGCAGCCAAGATATACTAGGTCCCTACGAGCAGTACTTC	CASSQDILGPYEQYF
-	TRBV5-1	-	TRBJ2-5	13	TGCGCCAGCAGCTTGGCGGTAGCGGAGACCCAGTACTTC	CASSLAVAETQYF
-	TRBV7-3	TRBD1	TRBJ1-2	16	TGTGCCAGCAGCCCACAGGCAACAGGACAGGGGTATGGCTACACCTTC	CASSPQATGQGYGYTF
few	TRBV9	-	TRBJ1-2	16	TGTGCCAGCAGCGTATCCGGGACACCTAACCTCTATGGCTACACCTTC	CASSVSGTPNLYGYTF
once	TRBV7-3	TRBD1	TRBJ2-1	15	TGTGCCAGCAGCGTCGACAGGGGAGCCTACAATGAGCAGTTCTTC	CASSVDRGAYNEQFF
-	TRBV5-1	TRBD2	TRBJ2-1	16	TGCGCCAGCAGCTTGGTTGCGGGAGTCTCCTACAATGAGCAGTTCTTC	CASSLVAGVSYNEQFF
-	TRBV7-8	TRBD1	TRBJ2-2	16	TGTGCCAGCAGCCAATTAGACAGGGGCAACACCGGGGAGCTGTTTTTT	CASSQLDRGNTGELFF
-	TRBV6-5	TRBD1	TRBJ1-1	14	TGTGCCAGCAGGCCCAGGGGGCGAGGGACTGAAGCTTTCTTT	CASRPRGRGTEAFF
-	TRBV5-6	-	TRBJ2-1	15	TGTGCCAGCAGGGGGCCCGGGGGGCCCTACAATGAGCAGTTCTTC	CASRGPGGPYNEQFF
-	TRBV24-1	TRBD1	TRBJ1-1	13	TGTGCCACCGAGGACAGGGGGGGCACTGAAGCTTTCTTT	CATEDRGGTEAFF
-	TRBV6-5	TRBD1	TRBJ1-5	14	TGTGCCAGCGTAGGGGGCTATAGCAATCAGCCCCAGCATTTT	CASVGGYSNQPQHF
few	TRBV18	-	TRBJ2-5	16	TGTGCCAGCTCACCACGGCGTAAGGGGGTAGGGGAGACCCAGTACTTC	CASSPRRKGVGETQYF
-	TRBV5-4	TRBD2	TRBJ2-1	15	TGTGCCAGCAGCGGAAGCGGGGACCTACGAGGGGAGCAGTTCTTC	CASSGSGDLRGEQFF
-	TRBV19	TRBD1	TRBJ1-6	16	TGTGCCAGTAGTATCGCGGACGGGACAGGCAATTCACCCCTCCACTTT	CASSIADGTGNSPLHF
-	TRBV5-1	-	TRBJ2-1	14	TGCGCCAGCACCCTGGGGCCAGGAAACAATGAGCAGTTCTTC	CASTLGPGNNEQFF
-	TRBV28	TRBD1	TRBJ1-1	15	TGTGCCAGCAGTTTAAGTTTGGCAGGGGGGACTGAAGCTTTCTTT	CASSLSLAGGTEAFF
-	TRBV21-1	-	TRBJ2-1	16	TGTGCCAGCAACAAAGGGGGTAGGGGCGGTTGGAATGAGCAGTTCTTC	CASNKGGRGGWNEQFF
-	TRBV19	TRBD1	TRBJ1-5	16	TGTGCCAGTAGTGATAACAGGGGGGGTTTTAATCAGCCCCAGCATTTT	CASSDNRGGFNQPQHF
-	TRBV9	-	TRBJ2-2	15	TGTGCCAGCAGCGTAGGCCCCTCAGGCACCGGGGAGCTGTTTTTT	CASSVGPSGTGELFF
few	TRBV5-1	TRBD1	TRBJ1-4	14	TGCGCCAGCAGACCCGGGACAGTGGAGGAAAAACTGTTTTTT	CASRPGTVEEKLFF
many	TRBV18	-	TRBJ1-6	15	TGTGCCAGCTCACCATCAGCGCAGGGTAATTCACCCCTCCACTTT	CASSPSAQGNSPLHF
-	TRBV7-2	-	TRBJ1-1	15	TGTGCCAGCAGCTACGCAGGTGGGTCGGGGACTGAAGCTTTCTTT	CASSYAGGSGTEAFF
-	TRBV30	-	TRBJ2-7	15	TGTGCCTGGAGTGTAAACTGGGCACGATCCTACGAGCAGTACTTC	CAWSVNWARSYEQYF
-	TRBV6-2/TRBV6-3	TRBD2	TRBJ2-3	17	TGTGCCAGCAGTCCACCCCGACTAGCGGGAGGGCCAGATACGCAGTATTTT	CASSPPRLAGGPDTQYF
-	TRBV4-3	-	TRBJ1-2	15	TGCGCCAGCAGCCAAGATCCGGCTTACGGGAGTGGCTACACCTTC	CASSQDPAYGSGYTF
-	TRBV13	-	TRBJ1-1	15	TGTGCCAGCAGCTCCCTAGACAGGACGTCGGGTGAAGCTTTCTTT	CASSSLDRTSGEAFF